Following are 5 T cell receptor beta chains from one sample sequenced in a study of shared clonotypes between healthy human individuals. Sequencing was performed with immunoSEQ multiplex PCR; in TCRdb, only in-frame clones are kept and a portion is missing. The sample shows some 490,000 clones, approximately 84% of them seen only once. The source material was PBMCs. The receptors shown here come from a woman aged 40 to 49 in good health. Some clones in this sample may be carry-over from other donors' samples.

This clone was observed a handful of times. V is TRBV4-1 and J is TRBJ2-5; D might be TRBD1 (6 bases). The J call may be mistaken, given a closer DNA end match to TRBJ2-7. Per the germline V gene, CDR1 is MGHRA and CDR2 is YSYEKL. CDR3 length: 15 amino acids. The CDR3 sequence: CASSQGQEFPYEQYF. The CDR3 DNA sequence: TGCGCCAGCAGCCAAGGACAGGAGTTCCCCTACGAGCAGTACTTC.

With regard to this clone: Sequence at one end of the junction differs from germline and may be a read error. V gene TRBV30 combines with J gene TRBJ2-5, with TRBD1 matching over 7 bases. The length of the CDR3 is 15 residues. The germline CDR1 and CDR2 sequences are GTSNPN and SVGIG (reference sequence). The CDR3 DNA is TGTGTCTGGAGTAAGCCGTCCAGGGGGCAAGAGACCCAGTACTTC. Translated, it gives CVWSKPSRGQETQYF.

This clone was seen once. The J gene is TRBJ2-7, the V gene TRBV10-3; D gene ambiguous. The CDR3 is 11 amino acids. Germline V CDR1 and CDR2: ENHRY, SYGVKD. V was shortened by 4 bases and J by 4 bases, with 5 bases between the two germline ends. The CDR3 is CAISARYEQYF. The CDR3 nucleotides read TGTGCCATCAGTGCCAGGTACGAGCAGTACTTC.

CDR3 sequence reads: CASSFGIPNTEAFF. The DNA of the CDR3 is TGCGCCAGCAGCTTCGGCATTCCGAACACTGAAGCTTTCTTT. The J gene is TRBJ1-1, the V gene TRBV5-1; D unclear. The CDR3 length is 14 residues. Per germline, CDR1 SGHRS and CDR2 YFSETQ. Trimming cost V 2 bases and J 1 base, with 9 bases left between them.

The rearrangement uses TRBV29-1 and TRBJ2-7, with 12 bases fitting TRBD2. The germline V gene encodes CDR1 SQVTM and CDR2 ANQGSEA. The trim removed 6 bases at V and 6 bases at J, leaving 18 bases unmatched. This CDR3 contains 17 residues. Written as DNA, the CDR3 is TGCAGCGTGGGGTGGTTAGAGCTAGCGGGAGGGCCTGGCGAGCAGTACTTC. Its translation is CSVGWLELAGGPGEQYF.